This record concerns one T cell receptor beta chain sequence. Its binding antigen is unknown. One base away there is no much larger clone; base qualities are not given. From each donor, a single peripheral blood sample of around 0.12 L on average was drawn into heparinised tubes. A BD FACSAria II was used to sort naive, central memory, regulatory and stem cell-like memory CD4+ T cells with a panel that included CD45RO, CCR7, CD25, CD127, CD95 and CD27. All sorted populations exceeded 95% purity. PBMCs were isolated right away by Lymphoprep density gradient centrifugation and were stained directly, without culture. So that batch effects would be minimized, each experiment stained and sorted samples in pairs, pairing one healthy donor with one patient. Cut back by 7 bases and 0 bases, the V and J ends lie 9 bases apart. According to the germline V gene, CDR1 reads MNHNS and CDR2 reads SASEGT. Measured from the cysteine to the phenylalanine, the CDR3 is 13 residues long. The only DNA kept is the CDR3, 39 bases in frame from the first base.

The source of the sample is a study of beta chain features in type 1 diabetes (dated by TCRdb to between 2018 and 2020). About the full investigation: Mean age, gender distribution, total cell number and subset yield did not differ between patients and healthy donors. A total of 107,917,701 sorted cells were examined across all samples, and RNA yield correlated strongly with the number of cells per subset. The study compared TCRB repertoires of sorted circulating CD4+ T cell subsets between recently diagnosed type 1 diabetes patients and matched healthy donors. Regulatory and stem cell-like memory subsets were isolated from only 8 patients and about eight healthy donors, whereas naive and central memory subsets came from all 28 donors.

Broad study findings and their caveats: Because small numbers of individuals were included in the HLA sub-analyses, any influence of HLA type on TCRB rearrangement was left unresolved. In all four CD4+ subsets, TCRB CDR3 length was moderately but significantly shorter in type 1 diabetes patients. Fewer insertions and more nucleotide deletions at VDJ recombination sites were observed in patients with type 1 diabetes, implying thymic rearrangement abnormalities. Naive, central memory and regulatory TCRB repertoires appeared to be more similar among patients than among healthy donors. Sequencing cDNA rather than genomic DNA could over-represent highly expressing activated cells, although activation and CD3 levels did not differ between groups. PCR might favor shorter templates, but patient and control samples were amplified and corrected together, so any skew would affect both groups equally.

The entire isolated RNA was reverse transcribed using the High Capacity cDNA Reverse Transcription Kit, and thus expressed TCRB transcripts were sequenced. Deep immunoSEQ sequencing was performed on naive, central memory and regulatory T cell samples, with an average of roughly 4 million total reads per sample. Sorted cells were lysed in RLT buffer and RNA was extracted with DNase-treated RNeasy Micro or Mini kits, depending on cell number. To prevent cross-contamination, each cell subset was processed individually, whereas patient and healthy donor samples were processed jointly. The immunoSEQ multiplex PCR was used to amplify TCRB sequences from cDNA, generating 87-bp fragments that spanned the CDR3 region. Sequencing of the amplicons was done on the Illumina HiSeq platform. As for the original processing: Synthetic template baselines were used to correct PCR bias computationally, reads within Hamming distance 2 were collapsed, and singletons that could not be merged were discarded. Reads were aligned to IMGT to assign V, D and J genes, CDR3 length, and insertions or deletions at six rearrangement sites. Within each subset, clonotype counts were normalized to sorted cell number, and only after that were true diversity and Gini coefficients computed with the tcR R package. Repertoire sharing was quantified using the overlap coefficient calculated on TCRB nucleotide sequences. Out-of-frame TCRB sequences from naive cells were analyzed as a proxy for the pre-selection repertoire. The table was pulled from immuneACCESS by TCRdb, which kept in-frame rearrangements only. Such tables lose some clones; where checked, under half of the loss comes from unresolved V genes, and the rest has no known cause. From that table come the V and J calls and clone size; the DNA was used to work out D and trimming. For this sample there are 350,000 to 450,000 clones; approximately 13% appear just once. The top ten clonotypes cover roughly 0.04% of the sample.

Recombination linked TRBV6-1 to TRBJ2-5; too little of a D gene remains to name it. The sequence derives from a man aged 25 to 40 in good health. The sequenced material came from naive CD4+ T cells from blood. Interpreted using the paper, the cell subset or site label stands for: true naive CD4+ T cells. The CDR3 reads as follows: CASTSLYQETQYF. The bases read TGTGCCAGCACGTCTTTATACCAAGAGACCCAGTACTTC.